This T cell receptor (beta chain) was profiled in a study of cytomegalovirus exposure and HLA in healthy donors. Notes on the study in general: CMV antigen specificity was confirmed in vitro for three CMV-associated chains. The study flagged some 180 TCR beta chains as cytomegalovirus-associated.

The ends were cut back, 4 bases at V and 4 bases at J, with 11 bases in the middle. This CDR3 contains 13 residues. In germline, CDR1 is MNHNS, CDR2 SASEGT. Turning to this clone: Its target is not known.

60 Vbeta and 13 Jbeta primers were used in PCR. TCRdb's copy holds only in-frame clones and misses some; the assay was immunoSEQ multiplex PCR. The sample lists some 89,000 clones; approximately 80% were seen once. The sequence was obtained from a woman between 40 and 50 years old in good health and CMV-seropositive. The gene calls are TRBV6-1 and TRBJ2-7, with TRBD1 as a possible D gene (6 bases). Material for sequencing was PBMCs. The CDR3: CASSAGTLYEQYF. DNA of the CDR3: TGTGCCAGCAGTGCCGGGACACTTTACGAGCAGTACTTC.